This T cell receptor (beta chain) is from a study of T-cell memory formation after mild COVID-19. TCRdb reprocessed the 5' RACE reads with MiXCR, giving one entry per CDR3 protein. The sample shows about 190,000 distinct CDR3 sequences, around 19% of them seen only once. The V end was cut by 2 bases, the J end by 1 base, with 6 bases between. CDR3 length equals 15 residues. This clonotype came up many times. The TCR was taken from an adult woman who had mild COVID-19 (a few samples of this study predate the infection). Cell type and time point are not known. Specimen: PBMCs or a T cell subset sorted from them (not recorded which). The rearrangement uses TRBV12-3 or TRBV12-4 and TRBJ2-6; D unresolved. CDR3 sequence (DNA): TGTGCCAGCAGTTTATTGGGTTCTGGGGCCAACGTCCTGACTTTC. This gives the protein CASSLLGSGANVLTF.